This entry lists 21 T cell receptor beta chains sequenced from one sample in a study of shared clonotypes between healthy human individuals (dated by TCRdb to 2019 to 2021). Library generation was performed with the immunoSEQ multiplex PCR assay. The source is immuneACCESS, and TCRdb retained only in-frame sequences with V and J called. Part of the clones is not carried over; for the studies checked, unresolved V genes explain less than half of this, and the remainder is unexplained. A total of a few million clones appear in this sample, approximately 95% of them only once. Together, the top ten hold about 0.37% of the sample. Input material: naive CD4+ T cells from PBMCs. According to the study, the label for this sample's cell subset or site signals: CD45RA+ positively selected. These receptors all stem from a man aged 18 to 30 in good health. Some clones in this sample may be carry-over from other donors' samples.

V gene TRBV5-1 combines with J gene TRBJ2-5, with TRBD1 identical over 7 bases. The V gene end was trimmed by 0 bases and the J gene end by 1 base; junction bases not matched to a gene: 3. Germline V CDR1 and CDR2: SGHRS, YFSETQ. CDR3 length equals 15 residues. Here the CDR3 reads CASSLGGQTQETQYF. The CDR3 DNA follows: TGCGCCAGCAGCTTGGGGGGACAGACCCAAGAGACCCAGTACTTC.

V usage is TRBV7-2 and J usage is TRBJ2-1; the match to TRBD2 covers 8 bases. Trimming took 5 bases from V and 7 from J; bases not matched to a gene: 4. This CDR3 comprises 13 residues. CDR1 is SGHTA and CDR2 is FQGNSA in the germline V gene. CDR3 in amino acids: CASSVREGNEQFF. CDR3 DNA: TGTGCCAGCAGCGTCCGGGAGGGGAATGAGCAGTTCTTC. The variable domain in full, with the rest retrieved from reference TRBV7-2 and TRBJ2-1, is GAGVSQSPSNKVTEKGKDVELRCDPISGHTALYWYRQSLGQGLEFLIYFQGNSAPDKSGLPSDRFSAERTGGSVSTLTIQRTQQEDSAVYLCASSVREGNEQFFGPGTRLTVL.

For this clone: Within the sample, other DNA sequences also encode this same CDR3. This chain links TRBV9 with TRBJ2-7; 8 bases match TRBD1. This CDR3 comprises 14 residues. J lost 2 bases, V lost 0 bases, and 1 base had no gene match. CDR1 is SGDLS and CDR2 is YYNGEE in the germline V gene. CDR3: CASSVAGGPYEQYF. In DNA form, the CDR3 reads TGTGCCAGCAGCGTAGCAGGGGGCCCCTACGAGCAGTACTTC.

The V and J genes are TRBV30 and TRBJ2-7, with 7 bases fitting TRBD2. The CDR3 extends over 14 amino acids. V dropped 3 bases and J dropped 4; count of bases not matched to a gene: 9. CDR1 and CDR2 from the germline V gene are GTSNPN and SVGIG (reference sequence). The CDR3 loop is CAWSIGGSTYEQYF. CDR3 bases: TGTGCCTGGAGCATAGGCGGGAGTACATACGAGCAGTACTTC.

This chain links TRBV20-1 with TRBJ2-5; no reliable D call. The CDR3 contains 10 residues. Germline V CDR1 and CDR2: DFQATT, SNEGSKA (reference sequence). Trimming removed 3 bases from V and 5 bases from J, with 4 bases in between. In DNA, the CDR3 is TGCAGTGCTAGCCCCGAGACCCAGTACTTC. Its protein product is CSASPETQYF.

This chain joins TRBV28 and TRBJ2-7, with TRBD2 matching 9 bases. The CDR3 runs 15 residues. Germline-derived CDR1 and CDR2 are MDHEN and SYDVKM. Trimming cost V 4 bases and J 4 bases; bases outside gene matches: 8. Written as DNA, the CDR3 is TGTGCCAGCAGTTCCGGGACTAGCCTCTCGTACGAGCAGTACTTC. Residues: CASSSGTSLSYEQYF.

This clone was seen just once. The rearrangement uses TRBV4-3 and TRBJ2-3; 15 bases map to TRBD2. V lost 0 bases, J lost 3 bases, and 4 bases stayed unmatched. The germline V gene encodes CDR1 LGHNA and CDR2 YSLEER. The CDR3 is 18 residues long. The CDR3 DNA reads as TGCGCCAGCAGCCAAGAGTGGGGACTAGCGGGAGGAACAGATACGCAGTATTTT. It is translated as CASSQEWGLAGGTDTQYF.

This chain joins TRBV19 and TRBJ2-7, with a possible D match to TRBD1 (6 bases). This CDR3 comprises 17 residues. V gave up 4 bases and J gave up 2 bases, with 21 bases separating them. Germline lookup yields CDR1 LNHDA and CDR2 SQIVND (reference sequence). CDR3 amino acids: CASSTRSTGYHTYEQYF. DNA of the CDR3: TGTGCCAGTAGTACCCGATCGACAGGCTACCATACCTACGAGCAGTACTTC.

DNA of the CDR3: TGCGCCAGCACCAGACAGGAGCCCTCCTACGAGCAGTACTTC. It encodes CASTRQEPSYEQYF. The chain employs TRBV5-1 and TRBJ2-7; D may be TRBD1 (6 bases). Trimming pared 6 bases from V and 0 bases from J, leaving 13 bases between. The CDR3 sequence is 14 residues long. The germline V gene encodes CDR1 SGHRS and CDR2 YFSETQ.

The chain employs TRBV7-2 and TRBJ2-1; 10 nucleotides agree with TRBD1. The CDR3 is 15 amino acids. In germline, CDR1 is SGHTA, CDR2 FQGNSA. Trimming took 6 bases from V and 4 from J; bases not matched to a gene: 6. CDR3 nucleotide sequence: TGTGCCAGCAGTCCGGGACAGGGGTTTTACAATGAGCAGTTCTTC. Translation: CASSPGQGFYNEQFF.

The count of this clone is one. The chain is built from TRBV6-1 and TRBJ1-2; the D gene is possibly TRBD1 (5 bases). The germline V gene encodes CDR1 MNHNS and CDR2 SASEGT. The length of the CDR3 is 14 residues. Trimming removed 7 bases from V and 4 bases from J, with 16 bases in between. Written as DNA, the CDR3 is TGTGCCAGCAACAAAGCGGCCCAGGGCTATGGCTACACCTTC. This encodes CASNKAAQGYGYTF.

As for this clone: Other DNA sequences within the sample encode an identical CDR3. This sequence joins TRBV5-4 and TRBJ1-3; perhaps TRBD1 as D (6 bases). Germline loops: CDR1 SGHNT, CDR2 YYREEE (reference sequence). The CDR3 sequence is 15 residues long. Trimming took off 2 bases at V and 2 bases at J, with 11 bases between the two ends. The CDR3 loop reads CASSLGGSPGNTIYF. The CDR3 DNA follows: TGTGCCAGCAGCTTAGGGGGGTCCCCTGGAAACACCATATATTTT. Based on the CDR3 plus reference TRBV5-4 and TRBJ1-3, the full variable domain is ETGVTQSPTHLIKTRGQQVTLRCSSQSGHNTVSWYQQALGQGPQFIFQYYREEENGRGNFPPRFSGLQFPNYSSELNVNALELDDSALYLCASSLGGSPGNTIYFGEGSWLTVV.

This chain connects TRBV4-1 to TRBJ2-1; 11 nucleotides align to TRBD2. The CDR3 is 18 amino acids. Losses at the gene ends were 2 bases for V and 3 bases for J; bases not matched to a gene: 9. Looked up from germline, CDR1 is MGHRA and CDR2 is YSYEKL. The CDR3 loop reads CASSQPGLAGARYNEQFF. CDR3 coding DNA: TGCGCCAGCAGCCAACCCGGACTAGCGGGTGCCCGCTACAATGAGCAGTTCTTC.

CDR3 DNA: TGTGCCACCAGCAGAGATACCGGGTCGTATAGCAATCAGCCCCAGCATTTT. Translation: CATSRDTGSYSNQPQHF. V gene TRBV15 combines with J gene TRBJ1-5; D gene uncertain. Germline loops: CDR1 LNHNV, CDR2 YYDKDF (reference sequence). The CDR3 sequence is 17 residues long. The V and J ends lost 0 bases and 0 bases respectively, with 12 bases between them.

The chain has TRBV6-5 and TRBJ2-2, with 8 bases fitting TRBD2. CDR1 and CDR2 (germline): MNHEY, SVGAGI. There are 14 residues in the CDR3. The ends lost 7 bases at V and 3 bases at J; junction bases unmatched: 4. Written as DNA, the CDR3 is TGTGCCAGCACCGACGGGGGGGACACCGGGGAGCTGTTTTTT. It specifies CASTDGGDTGELFF.

V and J are TRBV5-4 and TRBJ2-7, with D possibly TRBD2 on 6 matching bases. The V gene lost 4 bases and the J gene lost 3 bases, with 8 bases spanning the gap. Germline V gene lookup returns CDR1 SGHNT and CDR2 YYREEE (reference sequence). CDR3 length: 12 residues. CDR3 amino acids: CASSRLGYEQYF. CDR3 bases: TGTGCCAGCAGCCGACTAGGCTACGAGCAGTACTTC. The full variable domain, with the rest looked up from reference TRBV5-4 and TRBJ2-7, is ETGVTQSPTHLIKTRGQQVTLRCSSQSGHNTVSWYQQALGQGPQFIFQYYREEENGRGNFPPRFSGLQFPNYSSELNVNALELDDSALYLCASSRLGYEQYFGPGTRLTVT.

The chain is built from TRBV5-1 and TRBJ1-1; tentative D call: TRBD1 (6 bases). The CDR3 has 15 amino acids. V lost 1 base, J lost 6 bases, and 16 bases lay in between. CDR1 is SGHRS, CDR2 YFSETQ, per germline. CDR3 sequence (DNA): TGCGCCAGCAGCTTGTTGGGGGGGGCGCATTCTGAAGCTTTCTTT. Translated, it gives CASSLLGGAHSEAFF.

This clone has only one observation. This sample also contains other DNA sequences that code for the same CDR3. The chain carries TRBV7-2 and TRBJ2-5; D is undetermined. The CDR3 runs to 13 residues. Germline V CDR1 and CDR2: SGHTA, FQGNSA. V was trimmed by 3 bases and J by 5 bases, leaving 10 bases between them. The CDR3 protein is CASSFGWGETQYF. The CDR3 nucleotides are TGTGCCAGCAGCTTTGGGTGGGGTGAGACCCAGTACTTC.

V is TRBV2 and J is TRBJ1-2; D unclear. V shed 4 bases and J shed 4 bases, with 16 bases lying between them. CDR1 and CDR2 from the germline V gene are SNHLY and FYNNEI. The CDR3 extends over 15 amino acids. CDR3 sequence: CASSVLRVSLYGYTF. The CDR3 DNA reads as TGTGCCAGCAGTGTCCTCCGGGTCAGCCTCTATGGCTACACCTTC.

The J gene is TRBJ2-1, the V gene TRBV9; possible D gene TRBD1, 6 bases. Trimming cost V 0 bases and J 2 bases, with 9 bases left between them. The CDR3 is 15 amino acids. Germline values: CDR1 SGDLS, CDR2 YYNGEE. The CDR3 region has the DNA TGTGCCAGCAGCGTAGTTGAGGGGGCCTACAATGAGCAGTTCTTC. As protein: CASSVVEGAYNEQFF.

The rearrangement joins TRBV7-3 to TRBJ1-1; D not resolved. Trimming took off 3 bases at V and 1 base at J, with 9 bases between the two ends. CDR1 and CDR2 (germline): SGHTA, FQGTGA. This CDR3 is built from 14 residues. CDR3 in amino acids: CASSFSWGNTEAFF. DNA for the CDR3: TGTGCCAGCAGCTTCAGCTGGGGGAACACTGAAGCTTTCTTT.